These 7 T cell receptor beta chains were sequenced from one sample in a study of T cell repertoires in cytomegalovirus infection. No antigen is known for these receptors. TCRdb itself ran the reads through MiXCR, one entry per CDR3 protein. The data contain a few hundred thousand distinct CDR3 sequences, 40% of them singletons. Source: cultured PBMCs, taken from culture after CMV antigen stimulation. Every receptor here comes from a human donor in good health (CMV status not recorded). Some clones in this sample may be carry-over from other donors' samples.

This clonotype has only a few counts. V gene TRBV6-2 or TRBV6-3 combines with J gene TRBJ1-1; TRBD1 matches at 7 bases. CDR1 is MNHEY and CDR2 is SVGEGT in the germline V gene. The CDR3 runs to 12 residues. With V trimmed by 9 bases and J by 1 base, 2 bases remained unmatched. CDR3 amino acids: CASWDRNTEAFF. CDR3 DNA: TGTGCCAGTTGGGACAGGAACACTGAAGCTTTCTTT.

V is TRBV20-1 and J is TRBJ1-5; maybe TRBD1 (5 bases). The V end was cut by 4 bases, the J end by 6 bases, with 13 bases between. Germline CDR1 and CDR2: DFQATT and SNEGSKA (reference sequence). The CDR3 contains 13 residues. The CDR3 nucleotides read TGCAGTGCTACCTTGAAGGGACGTCAGCCCCAGCATTTT. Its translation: CSATLKGRQPQHF.

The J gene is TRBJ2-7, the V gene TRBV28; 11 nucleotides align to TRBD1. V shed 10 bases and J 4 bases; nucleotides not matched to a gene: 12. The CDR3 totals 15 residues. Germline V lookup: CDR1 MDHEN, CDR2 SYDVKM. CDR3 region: CATRGQGELRYEQYF. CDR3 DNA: TGTGCCACCCGGGGACAGGGGGAACTTCGATACGAGCAGTACTTC.

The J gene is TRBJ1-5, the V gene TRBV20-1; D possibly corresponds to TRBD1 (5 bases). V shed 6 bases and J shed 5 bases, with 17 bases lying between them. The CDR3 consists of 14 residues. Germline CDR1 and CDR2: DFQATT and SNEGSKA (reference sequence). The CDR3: CSASAGVVDQPQHF. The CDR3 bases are TGCAGTGCCTCGGCGGGGGTCGTAGATCAGCCCCAGCATTTT.

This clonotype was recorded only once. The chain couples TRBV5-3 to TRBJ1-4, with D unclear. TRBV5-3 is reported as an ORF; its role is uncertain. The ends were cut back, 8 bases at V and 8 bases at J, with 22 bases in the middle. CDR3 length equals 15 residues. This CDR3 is CASSLAGSMEEKLFF. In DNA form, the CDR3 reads TGTGCCAGCAGCCTGGCCGGGAGTATGGAGGAAAAACTGTTTTTT.

The CDR3: CAWSVGTRSYNEQFF. CDR3 sequence (DNA): TGTGCCTGGAGTGTGGGGACACGCTCCTACAATGAGCAGTTCTTC. The rearrangement uses TRBV30 and TRBJ2-1; tentatively, D is TRBD1 (6 bases). V lost 0 bases, J lost 0 bases, and 9 bases lay in between. The CDR3 covers 15 residues. Per germline, CDR1 GTSNPN and CDR2 SVGIG (reference sequence). The full variable domain, rest sourced from reference TRBV30 and TRBJ2-1, is SQTIHQWPATLVQPVGSPLSLECTVEGTSNPNLYWYRQAAGRGLQLLFYSVGIGQISSEVPQNLSASRPQDRQFILSSKKLLLSDSGFYLCAWSVGTRSYNEQFFGPGTRLTVL.

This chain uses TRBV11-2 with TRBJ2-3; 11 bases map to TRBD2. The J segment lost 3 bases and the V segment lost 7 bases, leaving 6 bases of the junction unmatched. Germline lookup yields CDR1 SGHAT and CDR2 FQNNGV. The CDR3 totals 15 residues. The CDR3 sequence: CASNQLAGDTDTQYF. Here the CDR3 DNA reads TGTGCCAGCAACCAACTAGCGGGAGATACAGATACGCAGTATTTT.